This is a list of T cell receptor beta chains from one sample in a study of regulatory T cells in long-lasting Graves disease. TCRdb called the multiplex PCR reads again in MiXCR, with one record for every CDR3 protein. Of about 660,000 distinct CDR3 sequences in the sample, 30% were seen once. Source: peripheral blood mononuclear cells (PBMCs), taken when the disease was refractory, from a patient treated with antithyroid drugs. Receptor source: a female donor with Graves disease. CDR3s include the opening cysteine and the closing phenylalanine or tryptophan. Each record gives: J gene, clone size, D gene, V gene, CDR3 protein, CDR3 DNA. D genes are given only for firm matches. Size tells how often a clone was seen (once, few, many) or the class of an expanded clone, and some rows leave it out.

J: TRBJ1-1; size: few; D: .; V: TRBV18; CDR3: CASRPARGPSEAFF; DNA: TGTGCCAGCCGGCCAGCGCGAGGGCCGTCTGAAGCTTTCTTT
J: TRBJ1-2; size: .; D: .; V: TRBV9; CDR3: CATAGIYGYTF; DNA: TGTGCCACCGCTGGCATCTATGGCTACACCTTC
J: TRBJ2-7; size: .; D: .; V: TRBV5-6; CDR3: CASSLDFLPYEQYF; DNA: TGTGCCAGCAGCTTGGATTTTTTACCCTACGAGCAGTACTTC
J: TRBJ2-5; size: few; D: TRBD2; V: TRBV4-1; CDR3: CASSQDFLAGAETQYF; DNA: TGCGCCAGCAGCCAAGATTTCCTAGCGGGTGCAGAGACCCAGTACTTC
J: TRBJ1-6; size: .; D: .; V: TRBV7-3; CDR3: CASSLSSDQKLHF; DNA: TGTGCCAGCAGCCTCTCCTCTGACCAGAAGCTGCACTTT
J: TRBJ1-1; size: .; D: TRBD1; V: TRBV3-1; CDR3: CASSPLTGGETEAFF; DNA: TGTGCCAGCAGCCCTTTAACAGGGGGCGAAACTGAAGCTTTCTTT
J: TRBJ2-7; size: .; D: TRBD1; V: TRBV27; CDR3: CASSRAGTGLSYEQYF; DNA: TGTGCCAGCAGCCGGGCCGGGACAGGGCTCTCCTACGAGCAGTACTTC
J: TRBJ1-2; size: few; D: .; V: TRBV5-6; CDR3: CASRPGGAGNYGYTF; DNA: TGTGCCAGCAGACCGGGTGGAGCCGGGAACTATGGCTACACCTTC
J: TRBJ2-3; size: .; D: .; V: TRBV13; CDR3: CASSQRRLSTDTQYF; DNA: TGTGCCAGCAGCCAGAGGCGGCTGAGCACAGATACGCAGTATTTT
J: TRBJ2-1; size: few; D: .; V: TRBV29-1; CDR3: CSARDTYNEQFF; DNA: TGCAGCGCTAGGGACACCTACAATGAGCAGTTCTTC
J: TRBJ1-5; size: .; D: TRBD1; V: TRBV27; CDR3: CASSLGTEINQPQHF; DNA: TGTGCCAGCAGTCTAGGGACAGAAATAAATCAGCCCCAGCATTTT
J: TRBJ1-4; size: few; D: .; V: TRBV25-1; CDR3: CASSARGGTNEKLFF; DNA: TGTGCCAGCAGTGCTCGGGGTGGAACTAATGAAAAACTGTTTTTT
J: TRBJ2-7; size: few; D: .; V: TRBV6-2/TRBV6-3; CDR3: CASSYSDWTGEQYF; DNA: TGTGCCAGCAGTTACTCAGACTGGACGGGGGAGCAGTACTTC
J: TRBJ1-1; size: .; D: TRBD1; V: TRBV20-1; CDR3: CSARDVKQGARVTEAFF; DNA: TGCAGTGCTAGAGACGTTAAACAGGGGGCGAGGGTCACTGAAGCTTTCTTT
J: TRBJ1-2; size: many; D: TRBD1; V: TRBV2; CDR3: CASSADRVRGYTF; DNA: TGTGCCAGCAGCGCCGACAGGGTGCGGGGCTACACCTTC
J: TRBJ2-7; size: .; D: .; V: TRBV12-3/TRBV12-4; CDR3: CASSLRPPLEQCF; DNA: TGTGCCAGCAGTTTACGGCCTCCGTTGGAGCAGTGCTTC
J: TRBJ1-2; size: .; D: .; V: TRBV13; CDR3: CATQRRGAGYGYTF; DNA: TGTGCCACCCAGAGGAGGGGGGCAGGCTATGGCTACACCTTC
J: TRBJ1-6; size: .; D: TRBD1; V: TRBV7-2; CDR3: CASSVIPMTGGASSYNSPLHF; DNA: TGTGCCAGCAGCGTCATCCCGATGACAGGGGGCGCAAGCTCCTATAATTCACCCCTCCACTTT
J: TRBJ1-5; size: .; D: .; V: TRBV19; CDR3: CASSPHYSNQPQHF; DNA: TGTGCCAGTAGTCCCCATTATAGCAATCAGCCCCAGCATTTT
J: TRBJ1-6; size: .; D: .; V: TRBV6-1; CDR3: CAVSGEGSPLHF; DNA: TGTGCGGTTTCAGGGGAGGGTTCACCCCTCCACTTT
J: TRBJ1-3; size: few; D: TRBD1; V: TRBV10-3; CDR3: CAIKGQQSGNTIYF; DNA: TGTGCCATCAAGGGACAGCAATCTGGAAACACCATATATTTT
J: TRBJ1-1; size: few; D: TRBD1; V: TRBV28; CDR3: CASSLMDRRGTEAFF; DNA: TGTGCCAGCAGTTTAATGGACAGGCGGGGCACTGAAGCTTTCTTT
J: TRBJ1-1; size: few; D: TRBD1; V: TRBV20-1; CDR3: CSAPDRGTMNTEAFF; DNA: TGCAGTGCGCCCGACAGGGGGACGATGAACACTGAAGCTTTCTTT
J: TRBJ1-2; size: .; D: .; V: TRBV18; CDR3: CASSPGSGGYTF; DNA: TGTGCCAGCTCGCCAGGTTCCGGCGGCTACACCTTC
J: TRBJ2-7; size: .; D: .; V: TRBV10-3; CDR3: CAISDLVVGRGYEQYF; DNA: TGTGCCATCAGTGATCTGGTAGTCGGACGGGGCTACGAGCAGTACTTC
J: TRBJ1-5; size: .; D: .; V: TRBV28; CDR3: CASSFRERIVNQPQHF; DNA: TGTGCCAGCAGTTTCAGGGAGAGGATCGTCAATCAGCCCCAGCATTTT
J: TRBJ1-4; size: few; D: .; V: TRBV20-1; CDR3: CSANHRRPGTNEKLFF; DNA: TGCAGTGCAAATCACCGTCGCCCGGGGACTAATGAAAAACTGTTTTTT
J: TRBJ2-5; size: many; D: TRBD2; V: TRBV12-3/TRBV12-4; CDR3: CASRQTSARAETQYF; DNA: TGTGCCAGCAGGCAGACTAGCGCCCGAGCAGAGACCCAGTACTTC
J: TRBJ2-2; size: .; D: .; V: TRBV10-1; CDR3: CASSLAENTGELFF; DNA: TGCGCCAGCAGTTTAGCGGAGAACACCGGGGAGCTGTTTTTT
J: TRBJ2-7; size: once; D: TRBD1; V: TRBV10-2; CDR3: CASSAGTGGNEQYF; DNA: TGCGCCAGCAGTGCGGGGACAGGGGGCAACGAGCAGTACTTC
J: TRBJ1-2; size: .; D: .; V: TRBV19; CDR3: CASRALRAGYTF; DNA: TGTGCCAGTAGAGCGCTCCGGGCCGGCTACACCTTC
J: TRBJ2-7; size: many; D: TRBD1; V: TRBV6-2/TRBV6-3; CDR3: CASSPATGAYEQYF; DNA: TGTGCCAGCAGTCCGGCTACAGGGGCCTACGAGCAGTACTTC
J: TRBJ2-5; size: many; D: TRBD2; V: TRBV12-3/TRBV12-4; CDR3: CASSFGASGRSWETQYF; DNA: TGTGCCAGCAGTTTCGGGGCTAGCGGGAGATCCTGGGAGACCCAGTACTTC
J: TRBJ2-7; size: few; D: .; V: TRBV10-3; CDR3: CAISSTEAYEQYF; DNA: TGTGCCATCAGTTCGACAGAGGCCTACGAGCAGTACTTC
J: TRBJ1-1; size: .; D: .; V: TRBV29-1; CDR3: CSVDRDRSFVNTEAFF; DNA: TGCAGCGTTGACCGAGACAGGAGTTTTGTGAACACTGAAGCTTTCTTT
J: TRBJ2-5; size: few; D: .; V: TRBV20-1; CDR3: CSASPGEVLETQYF; DNA: TGCAGTGCTAGTCCAGGGGAGGTACTAGAGACCCAGTACTTC
J: TRBJ2-5; size: .; D: TRBD1; V: TRBV19; CDR3: CASSSTGGAGQETQYF; DNA: TGTGCCAGTAGTTCCACAGGGGGCGCGGGTCAAGAGACCCAGTACTTC
J: TRBJ2-2; size: .; D: .; V: TRBV14; CDR3: CASSQDLDGELFF; DNA: TGTGCCAGCAGCCAAGATCTGGACGGGGAGCTGTTTTTT
J: TRBJ1-4; size: many; D: .; V: TRBV28; CDR3: CASSLTSLGDNEKLFF; DNA: TGTGCCAGCAGTTTGACCTCGTTGGGGGATAATGAAAAACTGTTTTTT
J: TRBJ1-4; size: few; D: .; V: TRBV3-1; CDR3: CASSPGQGLVEKLFF; DNA: TGTGCCAGCAGCCCAGGGCAGGGATTAGTCGAAAAACTGTTTTTT
J: TRBJ2-2; size: .; D: .; V: TRBV7-9; CDR3: CASSDPGGTGELFF; DNA: TGTGCCAGCAGCGATCCCGGGGGCACCGGGGAGCTGTTTTTT
J: TRBJ1-4; size: many; D: .; V: TRBV6-5; CDR3: CASSLSRDREKLFF; DNA: TGTGCCAGCAGTTTGTCCCGGGACCGGGAAAAACTGTTTTTT
J: TRBJ2-1; size: .; D: TRBD2; V: TRBV6-2/TRBV6-3; CDR3: CASSYLSGEGEQFF; DNA: TGTGCCAGCAGTTACTTAAGCGGGGAAGGTGAGCAGTTCTTC
J: TRBJ2-3; size: .; D: TRBD2; V: TRBV12-3/TRBV12-4; CDR3: CASRPRLAGGADTQYF; DNA: TGTGCCAGCAGGCCTCGACTAGCGGGAGGGGCAGATACGCAGTATTTT
J: TRBJ1-3; size: .; D: .; V: TRBV10-3; CDR3: CAISESTTRGNTIYF; DNA: TGTGCCATCAGTGAGTCGACTACCCGTGGGAACACCATATATTTT
J: TRBJ2-5; size: few; D: .; V: TRBV11-2; CDR3: CASSQARQEETQYF; DNA: TGTGCCAGCAGCCAAGCCAGACAGGAAGAGACCCAGTACTTC
J: TRBJ1-1; size: many; D: .; V: TRBV28; CDR3: CASRPGGRELEAFF; DNA: TGTGCCAGCAGACCCGGAGGACGGGAACTTGAAGCTTTCTTT
J: TRBJ1-5; size: .; D: TRBD1; V: TRBV19; CDR3: CASREGTGYSNQPQHF; DNA: TGTGCCAGTAGGGAGGGGACAGGATATAGCAATCAGCCCCAGCATTTT
J: TRBJ2-1; size: few; D: TRBD1; V: TRBV28; CDR3: CASSSPRTGNNEQFF; DNA: TGTGCCAGCAGTTCACCGCGGACAGGGAACAATGAGCAGTTCTTC
J: TRBJ2-2; size: .; D: TRBD2; V: TRBV20-1; CDR3: CSARKGLAGVNTGELFF; DNA: TGCAGTGCTAGAAAGGGACTAGCGGGAGTTAACACCGGGGAGCTGTTTTTT